This TCR beta chain was recorded in a study of blood T cell repertoires in COVID-19. At the level of the study: The United States, Italy and Spain supplied acute and convalescent COVID-19 samples. Nucleic acid was either cDNA or gDNA, and it came from T cells, B-cell-depleted T cells, or PBMCs.

Germline V lookup: CDR1 SEHNR, CDR2 FQNEAQ (reference sequence). V lost 5 bases and J lost 3, with 16 bases in between. The CDR3 extends over 15 amino acids. Sequencing was performed with immunoSEQ multiplex PCR; in TCRdb, only in-frame clones are kept and a portion is missing. Of 150,000 to 200,000 clones in the sample, over 80% are singletons; the top ten hold approximately 9.1%. The clonotype was recovered from a woman between 65 and 79 years old with acute or convalescent COVID-19. The chain links TRBV7-9 to TRBJ2-5; possible D gene TRBD2, 5 bases. The sequenced sample consisted of peripheral blood. This chain's CDR3 is CASSPMGSGKETQYF. CDR3 DNA sequence: TGTGCCAGCAGCCCAATGGGGTCGGGGAAAGAGACCCAGTACTTC.